A single sample is the source of the 29 T cell receptor beta chains below, sequenced in a study of identical twins. A single record per CDR3 protein comes from TCRdb applying MiXCR to the 5' RACE reads. The table shows about 530,000 distinct CDR3 sequences, with about 20% occurring only once. These sequences were also reported in another study, on yellow fever vaccine responses in identical twins.

The specimen sequenced was CD4+ T cells sorted from blood. Receptor source: a woman aged 18-35 years in good health.

This clonotype came up many times. V and J are TRBV12-3 or TRBV12-4 and TRBJ1-5; no definite D call. Trimming cost V 1 base and J 3 bases, with 4 bases left between them. CDR3 length: 13 residues. CDR3: CASSLEANQPQHF. The DNA for the CDR3 is TGTGCCAGCAGTTTAGAGGCCAATCAGCCCCAGCATTTT.

This chain joins TRBV2 and TRBJ1-5; D is unclear. Per the germline V gene, CDR1 is SNHLY and CDR2 is FYNNEI. V was cut by 6 bases and J by 2 bases, with 14 bases left in between. CDR3 length equals 15 residues. CDR3 nucleotide sequence: TGTGCCAGCAGGACGACCCTTGCGGGCAATCAGCCCCAGCATTTT. Translating it yields CASRTTLAGNQPQHF.

The chain links TRBV6-1 to TRBJ2-7, with unresolved D. This CDR3 is 15 amino acids long. The germline V gene encodes CDR1 MNHNS and CDR2 SASEGT. Trimming took off 3 bases at V and 6 bases at J, with 18 bases between the two ends. This CDR3 is CASSEIGFDFLEQYF. The DNA of the CDR3 is TGTGCCAGCAGTGAGATAGGGTTTGACTTCCTCGAGCAGTACTTC.

The rearrangement joins TRBV12-3 or TRBV12-4 to TRBJ2-2; TRBD2 aligns across 8 bases. Unmatched junction bases numbered 7, after V lost 10 bases and J lost 3 bases. The CDR3 extends over 14 amino acids. The CDR3 DNA sequence: TGTGCCAACCGGGAGGGCCTGTACACCGGGGAGCTGTTTTTT. Protein product: CANREGLYTGELFF.

The table lists this clonotype with a few counts. The rearrangement uses TRBV9 and TRBJ2-1; the D gene could be TRBD1 or TRBD2 (7 bases each). The V gene lost 4 bases and the J gene lost 8 bases, with 22 bases spanning the gap. The CDR3 length is 16 residues. Germline CDR1 and CDR2: SGDLS and YYNGEE. This CDR3 is CASSLREGLGGDEQFF. The CDR3 DNA sequence: TGTGCCAGCAGCCTTAGGGAGGGCCTAGGGGGCGATGAGCAGTTCTTC.

The V and J genes are TRBV6-1 and TRBJ1-1; a weak D match, TRBD1 (5 bases). Germline CDR1 reads MNHNS; CDR2 reads SASEGT. CDR3 length: 14 residues. Deletions cut 6 bases from V and 5 bases from J, with 16 bases between. CDR3 sequence: CASSRGTQPTEAFF. In nucleotides, the CDR3 is TGTGCCAGCAGCCGAGGGACTCAACCTACTGAAGCTTTCTTT.

The V call is TRBV5-1, the J call TRBJ2-2; D might be TRBD2 (5 bases). Trimming took off 3 bases at V and 5 bases at J, with 8 bases between the two ends. The CDR3 has 13 residues. CDR1 and CDR2 (germline): SGHRS, YFSETQ. CDR3 DNA sequence: TGCGCCAGCAGCTCTAAGCGGACCGGGGAGCTGTTTTTT. Protein: CASSSKRTGELFF.

The J gene is TRBJ2-1, the V gene TRBV24-1; 8 bases agree with TRBD1. The CDR3 consists of 15 residues. Germline values: CDR1 KGHDR, CDR2 SFDVKD. The J segment lost 8 bases and the V segment lost 4 bases, leaving 9 bases of the junction unmatched. The CDR3 reads CATSEGQGAGDEQFF. CDR3 nucleotide sequence: TGTGCCACCAGTGAAGGGCAGGGGGCAGGCGATGAGCAGTTCTTC.

This clonotype was seen a few times. The rearrangement joins TRBV5-1 to TRBJ2-3; D assignment may be TRBD1 or TRBD2 (6 bases each). V dropped 3 bases and J dropped 2 bases, with 16 bases sitting between them. The CDR3 length is 16 residues. Germline loops: CDR1 SGHRS, CDR2 YFSETQ. CDR3 loop: CASSSYTGAFTDTQYF. The CDR3 bases are TGCGCCAGCAGCTCCTATACGGGGGCCTTCACAGATACGCAGTATTTT. The full variable domain, its missing parts supplied by reference TRBV5-1 and TRBJ2-3, is KAGVTQTPRYLIKTRGQQVTLSCSPISGHRSVSWYQQTPGQGLQFLFEYFSETQRNKGNFPGRFSGRQFSNSRSEMNVSTLELGDSALYLCASSSYTGAFTDTQYFGPGTRLTVL.

In DNA form, the CDR3 reads TGCGCCAGCAGCTTGAACCCTAGTCTCGGGACTAAAGAGACCCAGTACTTC. It codes for CASSLNPSLGTKETQYF. V usage is TRBV5-1 and J usage is TRBJ2-5, with TRBD2 matching over 7 bases. Germline-derived CDR1 and CDR2 are SGHRS and YFSETQ. This CDR3 has 17 residues. J gave up 3 bases and V 1 base, and 12 bases lay outside the gene matches.

This clonotype occurred a few times. V and J are TRBV2 and TRBJ2-3; D unclear. V lost 3 bases and J 5 bases, leaving 6 bases between the germline ends. CDR1 is SNHLY, CDR2 FYNNEI, per germline. This CDR3 contains 12 residues. The CDR3 is CASSEDGDTQYF. The CDR3 nucleotides are TGTGCCAGCAGTGAGGATGGAGATACGCAGTATTTT.

This chain links TRBV24-1 with TRBJ1-5; 10 positions match TRBD1. The CDR3 totals 17 residues. V dropped 4 bases and J dropped 5; count of bases not matched to a gene: 10. CDR1 KGHDR and CDR2 SFDVKD come from the germline V gene. CDR3 sequence reads: CATSEGPGQGPYQPQHF. CDR3 in DNA: TGTGCCACCAGTGAAGGACCGGGACAGGGGCCTTATCAGCCCCAGCATTTT.

The chain has TRBV2 and TRBJ2-5; D remains unclear. Trimming pared 6 bases from V and 5 bases from J, leaving 19 bases between. This CDR3 has 15 residues. Germline V gene data show CDR1 as SNHLY and CDR2 as FYNNEI. The CDR3 loop is CASRKHGQATETQYF. The DNA of the CDR3 is TGTGCCAGCAGGAAGCACGGGCAGGCCACGGAGACCCAGTACTTC.

This clonotype has a handful of counts. The rearrangement joins TRBV10-3 to TRBJ2-7, with 7 nucleotides matching TRBD1. The CDR3 sequence is 12 residues long. With 9 bases clipped from V and 3 bases from J, the junction kept 5 bases outside the gene matches. Germline values: CDR1 ENHRY, CDR2 SYGVKD. This chain's CDR3 is CAMGQRIYEQYF. DNA of the CDR3: TGTGCCATGGGACAGAGGATCTACGAGCAGTACTTC.

This clonotype was counted a few times. The rearrangement links TRBV10-3 to TRBJ2-7; the match to TRBD1 covers 8 bases. The CDR3 runs to 14 residues. Germline values: CDR1 ENHRY, CDR2 SYGVKD. J was trimmed by 3 bases and V by 10 bases; bases with no gene match: 11. This CDR3 reads CATGGQGALYEQYF. The CDR3 DNA is TGTGCCACCGGTGGACAGGGAGCCCTCTACGAGCAGTACTTC.

This clonotype turned up a few times. V usage is TRBV5-1 and J usage is TRBJ2-1, with D tentatively TRBD2 (6 bases). V lost 6 bases and J 3 bases, leaving 16 bases between the germline ends. The CDR3 contains 15 residues. CDR1 and CDR2 from the germline V gene are SGHRS and YFSETQ. The CDR3 loop reads CASNGGGVNYNEQFF. As DNA, the CDR3 is TGCGCCAGCAACGGGGGTGGGGTCAACTACAATGAGCAGTTCTTC. The full variable domain, in which reference TRBV5-1 and TRBJ2-1 provide the parts outside the CDR3, is KAGVTQTPRYLIKTRGQQVTLSCSPISGHRSVSWYQQTPGQGLQFLFEYFSETQRNKGNFPGRFSGRQFSNSRSEMNVSTLELGDSALYLCASNGGGVNYNEQFFGPGTRLTVL.

CDR3 sequence reads: CSIKGLAVSYNEQFF. CDR3 nucleotide sequence: TGCAGCATCAAGGGTCTAGCGGTCTCCTACAATGAGCAGTTCTTC. This rearrangement joins TRBV29-1 to TRBJ2-1; the match to TRBD2 covers 7 bases. Looked up from germline, CDR1 is SQVTM and CDR2 is ANQGSEA. The CDR3 sequence is 15 residues long. V was clipped by 8 bases and J by 0 bases; unmatched bases: 10.

This clonotype has at least ten counts. The chain employs TRBV5-1 and TRBJ2-1; TRBD2 might be the D (5 bases). Germline CDR1 SGHRS, CDR2 YFSETQ. The CDR3 spans 14 residues. Trimming took 0 bases from V and 1 from J, leaving 5 bases between them. CDR3 residues: CASSLERSYNEQFF. The CDR3 DNA reads as TGCGCCAGCAGCTTGGAGCGGTCCTACAATGAGCAGTTCTTC.

This clonotype showed up just once. This sequence joins TRBV20-1 and TRBJ2-7; D remains ambiguous. Looked up from germline, CDR1 is DFQATT and CDR2 is SNEGSKA (reference sequence). The CDR3 consists of 14 residues. The ends were cut back, 0 bases at V and 2 bases at J, with 11 bases in the middle. CDR3 DNA: TGCAGTGCTAGAGATCGTGGCAGTACCTACGAGCAGTACTTC. As protein: CSARDRGSTYEQYF.

This sequence joins TRBV20-1 and TRBJ2-3; 9 nucleotides match TRBD2. Losses at the gene ends were 4 bases for V and 4 bases for J; bases not matched to a gene: 6. Germline-derived CDR1 and CDR2 are DFQATT and SNEGSKA (reference sequence). The length of the CDR3 is 14 residues. The CDR3 loop is CSANSAGGADTQYF. Here the CDR3 DNA reads TGCAGTGCTAATTCGGCGGGGGGGGCAGATACGCAGTATTTT.

This chain connects TRBV12-3 or TRBV12-4 to TRBJ1-4; D is perhaps TRBD1 (5 bases). The CDR3 contains 15 residues. Trimming removed 5 bases from V and 7 bases from J, with 17 bases in between. CDR3 in amino acids: CASSRLRGSGEKLFF. Written as DNA, the CDR3 is TGTGCCAGCAGTAGACTGAGGGGTTCGGGTGAAAAACTGTTTTTT.

The chain recombines TRBV12-3 or TRBV12-4 with TRBJ2-7; 9 bases are shared with TRBD2. V lost 1 base and J lost 3; bases outside the gene matches: 10. The CDR3 has 17 amino acids. The CDR3 sequence: CASSLVEYVAGDYEQYV. As DNA, the CDR3 is TGTGCCAGCAGTTTAGTTGAATATGTAGCGGGGGACTACGAGCAGTACGTC.

This clonotype was detected only a few times. This rearrangement joins TRBV5-1 to TRBJ2-5, with TRBD1 as a possible D gene (6 bases). Trimming removed 4 bases at V and 4 bases at J, with 17 bases between. Germline CDR1 reads SGHRS; CDR2 reads YFSETQ. This CDR3 is 15 amino acids long. The DNA for the CDR3 is TGCGCCAGCAGCGCGCCGGAACTAGGGGGAGAGACCCAGTACTTC. The encoded protein is CASSAPELGGETQYF.

The chain joins TRBV7-9 to TRBJ2-1; unclear D gene. From germline, CDR1 is SEHNR and CDR2 FQNEAQ (reference sequence). This CDR3 comprises 14 residues. V was trimmed by 0 bases and J by 6 bases, leaving 9 bases between them. The CDR3, as DNA: TGTGCCAGCAGCTTAGCGCAGGCAGTCAATGAGCAGTTCTTC. Protein: CASSLAQAVNEQFF.

Only a few counts were recorded for this clonotype. This chain joins TRBV7-2 and TRBJ2-2; 7 bases line up with TRBD2. The J segment lost 1 base and the V segment lost 0 bases, leaving 2 bases of the junction unmatched. Germline CDR1 reads SGHTA; CDR2 reads FQGNSA. This CDR3 is 16 amino acids long. CDR3 sequence reads: CASSLAAGENTGELFF. The CDR3 nucleotides are TGTGCCAGCAGCTTAGCGGCGGGGGAGAACACCGGGGAGCTGTTTTTT.

The chain carries TRBV10-3 and TRBJ2-5; 8 bases map to TRBD2. The ends lost 6 bases at V and 1 base at J; junction bases unmatched: 4. Germline V gene data show CDR1 as ENHRY and CDR2 as SYGVKD. CDR3 length: 14 amino acids. CDR3: CAISELAAQETQYF. The CDR3 region has the DNA TGTGCCATCAGCGAACTAGCGGCCCAAGAGACCCAGTACTTC.

This clonotype was counted a few times. The V call is TRBV3-1, the J call TRBJ2-1; TRBD2 aligns across 12 bases. The CDR3 spans 16 residues. Germline loops: CDR1 LGHDT, CDR2 YNNKEL (reference sequence). V was clipped by 4 bases and J by 8 bases; unmatched bases: 9. CDR3 residues: CASSPGLAGTKDEQFF. The CDR3, as DNA: TGTGCCAGCAGCCCAGGACTAGCGGGGACCAAAGATGAGCAGTTCTTC.

This clonotype was counted a few times. One junction end disagrees with the germline gene, perhaps due to a read error. V gene TRBV5-5 combines with J gene TRBJ2-5; a weak D match, TRBD1 (7 bases). Germline assignment: CDR1 SGHKS and CDR2 YYEKEE (reference sequence). The CDR3 runs to 14 residues. The CDR3 spells CASSLRRGQVTQYF. The CDR3 DNA reads as TGTGCCAGCAGCTTAAGGAGGGGGCAAGTGACCCAGTACTTC.

This chain links TRBV29-1 with TRBJ2-3; D may be TRBD1 (5 bases). Trimming pared 3 bases from V and 0 bases from J, leaving 13 bases between. CDR1 is SQVTM and CDR2 is ANQGSEA in the germline V gene. This CDR3 contains 15 residues. Here the CDR3 DNA reads TGCAGCGTTGATTCGGTTAGGGGCAGCACAGATACGCAGTATTTT. Translated: CSVDSVRGSTDTQYF.